Each of the 9 T cell receptor beta chains below was sequenced from the same sample in a study of blood T cell repertoires in COVID-19. Assay used: immunoSEQ multiplex PCR; TCRdb lists only in-frame clones, some missing. The sample consists of roughly 140,000 clones, more than 65% of them appearing once. The sequenced sample was peripheral blood. Receptors originate from a woman between 45 and 65 years old in a cohort sampled during active or convalescent COVID-19.

This clone was found a few times. V gene TRBV6-2 or TRBV6-3 combines with J gene TRBJ2-5; D unclear. The germline V and J ends were trimmed by 2 bases and 0 bases, with 10 bases remaining between them. The V gene's germline CDR1 is MNHEY and CDR2 SVGEGT. The CDR3 loop spans 15 amino acids. CDR3 sequence: CASSYPAVYQETQYF. Here the CDR3 DNA reads TGTGCCAGCAGTTACCCGGCGGTGTACCAAGAGACCCAGTACTTC.

In regard to this clone: An end of the junction does not agree with germline; a read error may underlie this. This chain links TRBV3-1 (or the pseudogene TRBV3-2) with TRBJ2-5; 12 nucleotides agree with TRBD2. The V gene's germline CDR1 is LGHDT and CDR2 YNNKEL (reference sequence). CDR3 length equals 16 residues. CDR3 DNA sequence: TGTGCCAGCAGCTTCGGACTAGCGGGGCTCCAAGATACCCAGTACTTC. Translating it yields CASSFGLAGLQDTQYF.

The rearrangement joins TRBV6-1 to TRBJ1-2; D perhaps matches TRBD1 (6 bases). Deletions cut 1 base from V and 2 bases from J, with 11 bases between. Looked up from germline, CDR1 is MNHNS and CDR2 is SASEGT. There are 15 residues in the CDR3. CDR3 amino acids: CASSEVAGENYGYTF. In DNA, the CDR3 is TGTGCCAGCAGTGAAGTGGCAGGGGAAAACTATGGCTACACCTTC.

This sequence joins TRBV11-3 and TRBJ2-2; no definite D call. Germline V gives CDR1 SGHNT, CDR2 YENEEA. The V end lost 1 base, the J end lost 2 bases, and 5 bases lay between the germline ends. The CDR3 runs 14 residues. The DNA for the CDR3 is TGTGCCAGCAGCTTAGGTGGCAACACCGGGGAGCTGTTTTTT. This translates into CASSLGGNTGELFF.

The sample holds a few counts of this clone. The rearrangement uses TRBV7-9 and TRBJ2-1; D call uncertain. V was pared by 1 base and J by 3 bases, with 7 bases between. CDR3 length: 14 residues. Germline V CDR1 and CDR2: SEHNR, FQNEAQ (reference sequence). Here the CDR3 reads CASSLGHSYNEQFF. CDR3 nucleotides: TGTGCCAGCAGCTTAGGCCATAGCTACAATGAGCAGTTCTTC.

The gene calls are TRBV2 and TRBJ1-3, with a tentative D call TRBD1 (6 bases). Germline values: CDR1 SNHLY, CDR2 FYNNEI. Trimming stripped 7 bases from V and 0 bases from J, with 13 bases between. The CDR3 has 15 residues. As DNA, the CDR3 is TGTGCCAGCACCGAAACAGGGCCCTCTGGAAACACCATATATTTT. Translation: CASTETGPSGNTIYF.

The chain is built from TRBV7-3 and TRBJ1-5; a weak D match, TRBD1 (6 bases). Trimming stripped 4 bases from V and 4 bases from J, with 8 bases between. The length of the CDR3 is 13 residues. CDR1 and CDR2 (germline): SGHTA, FQGTGA. The CDR3 DNA is TGTGCCAGCAGCTCCCAGGGGAATCAGCCCCAGCATTTT. This gives the protein CASSSQGNQPQHF.

V is TRBV7-2 and J is TRBJ1-2; possible D gene TRBD1, 6 bases. V was pared by 6 bases and J by 4 bases, with 18 bases between. Per the germline V gene, CDR1 is SGHTA and CDR2 is FQGNSA. CDR3 length equals 15 residues. The CDR3 nucleotides are TGTGCCAGCAGGGCCTGGGGGGGCTCGGGCTATGGCTACACCTTC. It is translated as CASRAWGGSGYGYTF.

The gene calls are TRBV7-8 and TRBJ2-3; 7 nucleotides align to TRBD2. V shed 6 bases, J shed 0 bases, and the junction held 12 bases outside the gene matches. The CDR3 totals 17 residues. Germline V gene data show CDR1 as SGHVS and CDR2 as FQNEAQ. The CDR3: CASSHLGRDSSTDTQYF. In DNA, the CDR3 is TGTGCCAGCAGTCACCTTGGGAGGGACTCTAGCACAGATACGCAGTATTTT.